The TCR beta chain described here comes from a study of CD8 T cells in ankylosing spondylitis. Study-wide points: Disease-linked clones bore a CD8+ phenotype and were relatively rare in peripheral blood. Past research had described some motif variants in reactive arthritis synovial fluid and blood. In ankylosing spondylitis blood, a motif of roughly eight highly homologous TCR beta variants appeared characteristic.

On this clonotype: Its cognate antigen is unknown.

Preparation of TCR beta libraries was done by quantitative 5'-RACE with molecular barcodes. TCRdb fed the 5' RACE reads into MiXCR, producing one record per CDR3 protein. The table shows about 330,000 distinct CDR3 sequences, with under 8.5% occurring only once. What was sequenced was blood, either unsorted or a sorted T cell fraction (not recorded which). This receptor was identified in a male donor with ankylosing spondylitis.

The DNA of the CDR3 is TGTGCCAGCAGTTTCCTACAGCCACGATATGAGCAGTTCTTC. Protein sequence: CASSFLQPRYEQFF. J is TRBJ2-1 and V is TRBV28, with D hard to call. There are 14 residues in the CDR3. V was shortened by 3 bases and J by 8 bases, with 14 bases between the two germline ends. Germline values: CDR1 MDHEN, CDR2 SYDVKM.